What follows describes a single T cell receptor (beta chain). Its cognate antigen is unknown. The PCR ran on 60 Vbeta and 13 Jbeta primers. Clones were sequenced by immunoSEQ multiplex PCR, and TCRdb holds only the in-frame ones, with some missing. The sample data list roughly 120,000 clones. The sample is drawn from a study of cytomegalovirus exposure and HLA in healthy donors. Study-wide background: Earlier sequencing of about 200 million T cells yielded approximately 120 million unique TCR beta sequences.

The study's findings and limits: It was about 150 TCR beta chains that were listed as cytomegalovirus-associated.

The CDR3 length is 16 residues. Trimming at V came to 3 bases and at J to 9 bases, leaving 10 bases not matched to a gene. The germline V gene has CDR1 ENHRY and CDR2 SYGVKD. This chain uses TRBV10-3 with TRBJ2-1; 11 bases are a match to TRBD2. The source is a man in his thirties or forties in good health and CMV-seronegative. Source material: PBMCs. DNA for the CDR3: TGTGCCATCAGTGAACTAGCGGGAGAGGATGGGGGTGAGCAGTTCTTC. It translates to CAISELAGEDGGEQFF.